Listed below are T cell receptor beta chains from one sample, sequenced in a study of T cells after yellow fever vaccination. TCRdb reprocessed the 5' RACE reads with MiXCR, giving one entry per CDR3 protein. In the table there are 450,000 to 550,000 distinct CDR3 sequences, around 21% of which are singletons. Sample: PBMCs, taken 15 days after the yellow fever booster vaccination. The origin of the receptors is a man aged 25-40 years who received the YFV17D yellow fever vaccine. Each CDR3 is given with its conserved first and last residue. Each record gives: D gene, J gene, V gene, clone size, CDR3 protein, CDR3 DNA. D genes are given only for firm matches. Clone size is shown for a subset of rows, as once, few, many or a class of expanded clone.

d_gene: TRBD1; j_gene: TRBJ2-7; v_gene: TRBV6-1; abundance: .; CDR3aa: CASRAGGTPYEQYF; CDR3nt: TGTGCCAGCAGGGCAGGGGGAACTCCCTACGAGCAGTACTTC
d_gene: TRBD2; j_gene: TRBJ2-7; v_gene: TRBV20-1; abundance: .; CDR3aa: CSARTGTSTTSRQYF; CDR3nt: TGCAGTGCTAGGACCGGGACTAGTACCACGAGCAGGCAGTACTTC
d_gene: TRBD1; j_gene: TRBJ2-4; v_gene: TRBV5-1; abundance: .; CDR3aa: CASNSRQGGFDIQYF; CDR3nt: TGCGCCAGCAACTCCCGACAGGGGGGCTTTGACATTCAGTACTTC
d_gene: TRBD1; j_gene: TRBJ1-2; v_gene: TRBV20-1; abundance: few; CDR3aa: CSAAGSGGYGYTF; CDR3nt: TGCAGTGCCGCGGGGTCAGGGGGGTATGGCTACACCTTC
d_gene: .; j_gene: TRBJ2-2; v_gene: TRBV7-2; abundance: .; CDR3aa: CASSLGGIIRELFF; CDR3nt: TGTGCCAGCAGCTTAGGGGGGATAATACGGGAGCTGTTTTTT
d_gene: TRBD2; j_gene: TRBJ2-7; v_gene: TRBV10-3; abundance: few; CDR3aa: CAIAGTSGGYEQYF; CDR3nt: TGTGCCATCGCGGGGACTAGCGGTGGGTACGAGCAGTACTTC
d_gene: .; j_gene: TRBJ2-1; v_gene: TRBV18; abundance: .; CDR3aa: CASSPASGPNNEQFF; CDR3nt: TGTGCCAGCTCACCTGCCTCGGGACCTAACAATGAGCAGTTCTTC
d_gene: TRBD1; j_gene: TRBJ2-1; v_gene: TRBV5-1; abundance: .; CDR3aa: CASSPRDRGYHEQFF; CDR3nt: TGCGCCAGCAGCCCCCGGGACAGGGGGTATCATGAGCAGTTCTTC
d_gene: TRBD2; j_gene: TRBJ2-1; v_gene: TRBV18; abundance: few; CDR3aa: CASSGGLARSYNEQFF; CDR3nt: TGTGCCAGCTCCGGGGGACTAGCCCGATCCTACAATGAGCAGTTCTTC
d_gene: TRBD1; j_gene: TRBJ1-6; v_gene: TRBV10-3; abundance: .; CDR3aa: CATTGTGNSPLHF; CDR3nt: TGTGCCACCACCGGGACAGGGAATTCACCCCTCCACTTT
d_gene: .; j_gene: TRBJ2-7; v_gene: TRBV10-3; abundance: .; CDR3aa: CAISVEGHEQYF; CDR3nt: TGTGCCATCAGTGTAGAGGGCCACGAGCAGTACTTC
d_gene: .; j_gene: TRBJ2-1; v_gene: TRBV15; abundance: few; CDR3aa: CATSGSPRLGDEQFF; CDR3nt: TGTGCCACCAGCGGAAGCCCCAGACTCGGGGATGAGCAGTTCTTC
d_gene: TRBD1; j_gene: TRBJ2-3; v_gene: TRBV24-1; abundance: few; CDR3aa: CATSGPGTGPDTQYF; CDR3nt: TGTGCCACCAGTGGTCCCGGGACAGGGCCAGATACGCAGTATTTT
d_gene: TRBD2; j_gene: TRBJ2-2; v_gene: TRBV9; abundance: .; CDR3aa: CASSVATGTSRNTGELFF; CDR3nt: TGTGCCAGCAGCGTAGCCACTGGGACTAGCAGGAACACCGGGGAGCTGTTTTTT
d_gene: .; j_gene: TRBJ2-5; v_gene: TRBV6-1; abundance: few; CDR3aa: CASSRLAEETQYF; CDR3nt: TGTGCCAGCAGCCGTTTAGCGGAAGAGACCCAGTACTTC
d_gene: .; j_gene: TRBJ2-7; v_gene: TRBV6-1; abundance: few; CDR3aa: CASSTLQKGYEQYF; CDR3nt: TGTGCCAGCAGTACATTACAAAAGGGTTACGAGCAGTACTTC
d_gene: .; j_gene: TRBJ2-7; v_gene: TRBV19; abundance: few; CDR3aa: CASSTAGLGLREQYF; CDR3nt: TGTGCCAGTAGTACAGCCGGGTTGGGGCTTCGCGAGCAGTACTTC
d_gene: .; j_gene: TRBJ1-5; v_gene: TRBV20-1; abundance: few; CDR3aa: CSALEGGNQPQHF; CDR3nt: TGCAGTGCTCTCGAGGGGGGCAATCAGCCCCAGCATTTT
d_gene: .; j_gene: TRBJ2-5; v_gene: TRBV6-2/TRBV6-3; abundance: .; CDR3aa: CASNRNRVLETQYF; CDR3nt: TGTGCCAGCAACAGAAACAGGGTTTTAGAGACCCAGTACTTC
d_gene: .; j_gene: TRBJ2-7; v_gene: TRBV10-3; abundance: .; CDR3aa: CAISPPGQGEQSF; CDR3nt: TGTGCCATCAGTCCCCCTGGGCAAGGGGAGCAGTCCTTC
d_gene: TRBD2; j_gene: TRBJ2-7; v_gene: TRBV6-2/TRBV6-3; abundance: few; CDR3aa: CASITRLAGASPGFGEQYF; CDR3nt: TGTGCCAGCATCACTAGGCTAGCGGGAGCCTCCCCCGGTTTTGGCGAGCAGTACTTC
d_gene: .; j_gene: TRBJ2-2; v_gene: TRBV24-1; abundance: .; CDR3aa: CATSDSELGRSGELFF; CDR3nt: TGTGCCACCAGTGACTCTGAACTAGGGCGATCTGGGGAGCTGTTTTTT